This TCR beta chain originates from a study of OX40 agonist ivuxolimab in advanced cancers. Study in general: The patients' treatment was ivuxolimab, an agonistic anti-OX40 (CD134) antibody. Intravenous ivuxolimab at 0.01 to 10 mg/kg was given to patients every 2 weeks.

General study points: Expanded clones tended on average to be more numerous among CD8+ T cells than CD4+.

Measured with immunoSEQ multiplex PCR; TCRdb has only the in-frame clones, and not every one. The data show about 120,000 clones, with 90% to 95% seen just once and more than 0.15% held by the top ten. The germline gives CDR1 SGHTA, CDR2 FQGNSA. V was clipped by 6 bases and J by 6 bases, with 11 bases between them. The CDR3 is made up of 13 amino acids. Autoimmune disease history or systemic immunosuppression excluded patients. Comments on this clone: Its antigen is as yet unknown.

Sequences were derived from CD4+ or CD8+ T cells sorted from blood, sampled in a trial of the OX40 agonist ivuxolimab. The receptor was derived from an adult with an advanced solid tumor such as melanoma, head and neck, liver or kidney cancer. This rearrangement joins TRBV7-2 to TRBJ2-2; D is ambiguous. The CDR3 DNA reads as TGTGCCAGCAGTACCGTAGAGGCCGGGGAGCTGTTTTTT. Residues: CASSTVEAGELFF.